A single sample is the source of the 30 T cell receptor beta chains below, sequenced in a study of identical twins. TCRdb itself ran the 5' RACE reads through MiXCR, one entry per CDR3 protein. The sample consists of 240,000 or so distinct CDR3 sequences, roughly a tenth of them appearing once. Sequencing was done on a sample of memory T cells sorted from blood. All receptors derive from a man aged 45-60 years in good health.

The sample holds many counts of this clonotype. The J gene is TRBJ1-4, the V gene TRBV4-3; 11 positions agree with TRBD1. The CDR3 contains 16 residues. The V gene's germline CDR1 is LGHNA and CDR2 YSLEER. The junction had 4 bases not matched to a gene; V was cut back by 0 bases and J by 7 bases. The CDR3 sequence is CASSQDPGTGGEKLFF. The CDR3 DNA reads as TGCGCCAGCAGCCAAGACCCCGGGACAGGGGGTGAAAAACTGTTTTTT.

This sequence joins TRBV10-2 and TRBJ2-1; the match to TRBD2 covers 12 bases. CDR1 and CDR2 (germline): WSHSY, SAAADI. With V trimmed by 0 bases and J by 7 bases, 4 bases remained unmatched. The CDR3 is made up of 16 amino acids. The CDR3 DNA follows: TGCGCCAGCAGTGAGTCGTTTACTAGCGGGGGGAATGAGCAGTTCTTC. This sequence encodes CASSESFTSGGNEQFF.

As regards this clonotype: This may be a read error, as it is one base from a much larger clone. The chain's CDR3 is CGVGGGEAKNIQYF. DNA for the CDR3: TGCGGCGTTGGGGGAGGGGAGGCCAAAAACATTCAGTACTTC. The chain links TRBV29-1 to TRBJ2-4, with 7 bases matching TRBD2. The CDR3 covers 14 residues. The V gene's germline CDR1 is SQVTM and CDR2 ANQGSEA.

About this clonotype: The conserved final phenylalanine or tryptophan is absent from the CDR3, which likely points to a read error. The rearrangement links TRBV20-1 to TRBJ2-3; the D is unclear. The germline V and J ends were trimmed by 3 bases and 0 bases, with 10 bases remaining between them. The CDR3 is 14 residues long. Germline V gives CDR1 DFQATT, CDR2 SNEGSKA (reference sequence). CDR3 coding DNA: TGCAGTGCTAGGTCGCCTCAGAGCACAGATACGCAGTATCTT. This gives the protein CSARSPQSTDTQYL.

This clonotype was observed at least ten times. The V and J genes are TRBV10-3 and TRBJ2-7; 7 bases are shared with TRBD1. From germline, CDR1 is ENHRY and CDR2 SYGVKD. Trimming at V came to 7 bases and at J to 1 base, leaving 4 bases not matched to a gene. The CDR3 length is 13 residues. DNA of the CDR3: TGTGCCATCACTATACAGGGGTCCTACGAGCAGTACTTC. As protein: CAITIQGSYEQYF.

Many counts were recorded for this clonotype. V and J are TRBV25-1 and TRBJ1-2; no firm D call. With 2 bases removed from V and 2 bases from J, the gap between germline ends came to 6 bases. CDR3 size: 13 residues. Germline V CDR1 and CDR2: MGHDK, SYGVNS. CDR3 coding DNA: TGTGCCAGCAGTGAACCGGGGAACTATGGCTACACCTTC. Its translation is CASSEPGNYGYTF.

The rearrangement joins TRBV6-2 or TRBV6-3 to TRBJ1-5; D gene ambiguous. Trimming cost V 2 bases and J 4 bases, with 6 bases left between them. CDR1 MNHEY and CDR2 SVGEGT come from the germline V gene. The CDR3 is made up of 13 amino acids. CDR3: CASSYNGNQPQHF. In DNA form, the CDR3 reads TGTGCCAGCAGTTACAACGGTAATCAGCCCCAGCATTTT.

V and J are TRBV24-1 and TRBJ2-2; 7 nucleotides match TRBD2. V lost 0 bases and J lost 7; bases outside the gene matches: 10. Germline V lookup: CDR1 KGHDR, CDR2 SFDVKD. CDR3 length: 17 residues. As DNA, the CDR3 is TGTGCCACCAGTGATTTGCCGTTTGCGGGAGTAGGCGGGGAGCTGTTTTTT. Translated: CATSDLPFAGVGGELFF.

This clonotype was seen more than once but under ten times. The J gene is TRBJ1-4, the V gene TRBV5-1; D remains ambiguous. Germline CDR1 SGHRS, CDR2 YFSETQ. Trimming removed 0 bases from V and 0 bases from J, with 12 bases in between. This CDR3 has 17 residues. CDR3 DNA sequence: TGCGCCAGCAGCTTGGGCCCCCAATTTGCAACTAATGAAAAACTGTTTTTT. It encodes CASSLGPQFATNEKLFF.

This clonotype was seen only a few times. The genes are TRBV5-5 and TRBJ2-7, with 8 bases that match TRBD2. V dropped 5 bases and J dropped 3; count of bases not matched to a gene: 4. CDR1 SGHKS and CDR2 YYEKEE come from the germline V gene (reference sequence). This CDR3 spans 13 amino acids. The CDR3 region is CASSSGDRYEQYF. CDR3 bases: TGTGCCAGCAGTAGCGGGGATCGCTACGAGCAGTACTTC.

The sample holds a few counts of this clonotype. The CDR3 nucleotides are TGTGCCAGCAGTTTATTGGAGGGGGCCCTCTACAATGAGCAGTTCTTC. It specifies CASSLLEGALYNEQFF. This sequence joins TRBV12-3 or TRBV12-4 and TRBJ2-1, with D possibly matching TRBD1 (7 bases). V was clipped by 2 bases and J by 3 bases, with 14 bases between them. This CDR3 is 16 amino acids long.

This clonotype was seen ten or more times. This chain links TRBV7-9 with TRBJ2-3; 10 nucleotides line up with TRBD2. CDR3 length: 15 residues. V gave up 5 bases and J gave up 0 bases; unmatched junction bases: 2. Germline V CDR1 and CDR2: SEHNR, FQNEAQ (reference sequence). CDR3 sequence (DNA): TGTGCCAGCAGCCTGACTAGCGGGAGCACAGATACGCAGTATTTT. It yields the protein CASSLTSGSTDTQYF.

This rearrangement joins TRBV11-3 to TRBJ2-5; TRBD2 aligns across 13 bases. The CDR3 length is 16 residues. CDR1 is SGHNT, CDR2 YENEEA, per germline. The J segment lost 2 bases and the V segment lost 5 bases, leaving 5 bases of the junction unmatched. This CDR3 is CASSQGLAGEQETQYF. The CDR3 DNA is TGTGCCAGCAGCCAAGGACTAGCGGGAGAGCAAGAGACCCAGTACTTC.

This clonotype was seen ten or more times. The chain is built from TRBV15 and TRBJ2-7; D remains unclear. The germline CDR1 and CDR2 sequences are LNHNV and YYDKDF (reference sequence). The CDR3 length is 14 residues. V was trimmed by 0 bases and J by 5 bases, leaving 11 bases between them. In DNA, the CDR3 is TGTGCCACCAGCAGAGATAGGCAAGCCCACGAGCAGTACTTC. This encodes CATSRDRQAHEQYF.

This chain connects TRBV6-2 or TRBV6-3 to TRBJ2-3; no definite D call. V lost 6 bases and J 2 bases, leaving 12 bases between the germline ends. The length of the CDR3 is 14 residues. Germline CDR1 reads MNHEY; CDR2 reads SVGEGT. This CDR3 is CASSPNRATDTQYF. In nucleotides, the CDR3 is TGTGCCAGCAGCCCCAATCGGGCCACAGATACGCAGTATTTT.

With regard to this clonotype: Just one base apart from a much larger clone, this may be a read error. This rearrangement joins TRBV2 to TRBJ2-2; TRBD1 is a possible D gene (6 bases). Germline-derived CDR1 and CDR2 are SNHLY and FYNNEI. This CDR3 comprises 13 residues. CDR3 nucleotide sequence: TGTGCCAGCACCCCACAGGGTTCCGGGGCGCTGTTTTTT. This gives the protein CASTPQGSGALFF.

In its sample, this clonotype was seen many times. The chain employs TRBV7-2 and TRBJ1-1, with a tentative D call TRBD1 (5 bases). There are 11 residues in the CDR3. Trimming removed 3 bases at V and 11 bases at J, with 10 bases between. Germline V gives CDR1 SGHTA, CDR2 FQGNSA. The CDR3 DNA follows: TGTGCCAGCAGCTTGGAGGGGAGCGCTTTCTTT. Its translation is CASSLEGSAFF.

CDR3 DNA sequence: TGTGCCATCAGTGAGTCGGGACTTCTGGACACTGAAGCTTTCTTT. Amino acids: CAISESGLLDTEAFF. The rearrangement uses TRBV10-3 and TRBJ1-1; TRBD1 is a possible D gene (5 bases). Trimming shortened V by 0 bases and J by 3 bases, and 11 bases separated the two germline ends. Germline V lookup: CDR1 ENHRY, CDR2 SYGVKD. There are 15 residues in the CDR3.

This clonotype appeared a few times. This rearrangement joins TRBV2 to TRBJ1-1; no firm D call. Between the trimmed V and J ends, which lost 6 bases and 3 bases, there was a span of 11 bases. This CDR3 is built from 13 residues. The germline V gene encodes CDR1 SNHLY and CDR2 FYNNEI. The CDR3 protein is CASRLEIDTEAFF. For the CDR3, the DNA is TGTGCCAGCAGGTTAGAAATAGACACTGAAGCTTTCTTT.

This clonotype occurred many times. This chain links TRBV9 with TRBJ2-3; no definite D call. Trimming took off 3 bases at V and 3 bases at J, with 2 bases between the two ends. Germline V gives CDR1 SGDLS, CDR2 YYNGEE. This CDR3 spans 11 amino acids. CDR3 coding DNA: TGTGCCAGCAGCGCGACAGATACGCAGTATTTT. Encoded protein: CASSATDTQYF.

V gene TRBV27 combines with J gene TRBJ1-1; possibly TRBD1 for D (5 bases). Germline V lookup: CDR1 MNHEY, CDR2 SMNVEV (reference sequence). The CDR3 sequence is 14 residues long. V was cut by 5 bases and J by 6 bases, with 16 bases left in between. CDR3 region: CASSPLAGLAEAFF. The DNA of the CDR3 is TGTGCCAGCAGTCCCCTAGCAGGGTTGGCTGAAGCTTTCTTT.

Only one count was recorded for this clonotype. The CDR3 nucleotides are TGTGCCAGCAGCCCTGGACTAGCGGGAGTGGCAGATACGCAGTATTTT. Protein product: CASSPGLAGVADTQYF. This chain uses TRBV7-2 with TRBJ2-3, with 13 bases identical to TRBD2. There are 16 residues in the CDR3. The junction had 6 bases not matched to a gene; V was cut back by 5 bases and J by 4 bases. Germline V gene lookup returns CDR1 SGHTA and CDR2 FQGNSA.

The sample holds a few counts of this clonotype. The rearrangement uses TRBV14 and TRBJ1-2; D is possibly TRBD1 (5 bases). V was pared by 4 bases and J by 5 bases, with 8 bases between. The CDR3 consists of 12 residues. Per the germline V gene, CDR1 is SGHDN and CDR2 is FVKESK. The CDR3 loop is CASSRQSYGYTF. The CDR3 DNA reads as TGTGCCAGCAGCCGACAGTCATATGGCTACACCTTC.

This clonotype has ten or more counts. The chain links TRBV27 to TRBJ2-7; TRBD2 matches 9 bases. V was clipped by 5 bases and J by 3 bases; unmatched bases: 5. CDR1 MNHEY and CDR2 SMNVEV come from the germline V gene (reference sequence). The CDR3 covers 14 residues. The CDR3 protein is CASSEGLANYEQYF. In DNA form, the CDR3 reads TGTGCCAGCAGTGAGGGACTAGCCAACTACGAGCAGTACTTC.

This clonotype was recorded at least ten times. This sequence joins TRBV7-9 and TRBJ2-3, with a possible D match to TRBD2 (6 bases). The V end was cut by 4 bases, the J end by 3 bases, with 11 bases between. The CDR3 is 14 amino acids. Germline V gene sequence: CDR1 SEHNR, CDR2 FQNEAQ (reference sequence). CDR3 amino acids: CASSSLLATDTQYF. CDR3 DNA: TGTGCCAGCAGCTCCCTCCTAGCGACAGATACGCAGTATTTT.

CDR3 sequence reads: CSARGPSRGASYEQYF. The CDR3 DNA reads TGCAGTGCTAGAGGCCCTTCCAGGGGGGCGTCCTACGAGCAGTACTTC. The chain couples TRBV20-1 to TRBJ2-7, with D perhaps matching TRBD1 (7 bases). With 1 base removed from V and 1 base from J, the gap between germline ends came to 17 bases. The germline V gene has CDR1 DFQATT and CDR2 SNEGSKA (reference sequence). The CDR3 sequence is 16 residues long.

This chain connects TRBV5-4 to TRBJ2-5, with D perhaps TRBD1 (6 bases). Trimming stripped 3 bases from V and 0 bases from J, with 9 bases between. Germline CDR1 reads SGHNT; CDR2 reads YYREEE (reference sequence). The CDR3 runs to 14 residues. CDR3 protein: CASSSGQYQETQYF. The DNA for the CDR3 is TGTGCCAGCAGCTCAGGACAGTACCAAGAGACCCAGTACTTC. The full variable domain, with the rest looked up from reference TRBV5-4 and TRBJ2-5, is ETGVTQSPTHLIKTRGQQVTLRCSSQSGHNTVSWYQQALGQGPQFIFQYYREEENGRGNFPPRFSGLQFPNYSSELNVNALELDDSALYLCASSSGQYQETQYFGPGTRLLVL.

The chain combines TRBV4-2 with TRBJ1-2; 8 positions agree with TRBD1. The CDR3 spans 13 residues. Germline V lookup: CDR1 LGHNA, CDR2 YNFKEQ. Unmatched junction bases numbered 4, after V lost 4 bases and J lost 6 bases. Here the CDR3 reads CASSPATGDGYTF. The DNA for the CDR3 is TGTGCCAGCAGCCCAGCGACAGGGGATGGCTACACCTTC.

The chain recombines TRBV18 with TRBJ2-5, with no clear D. This CDR3 spans 14 amino acids. Between the trimmed V and J ends, which lost 0 bases and 1 base, there was a span of 6 bases. Germline V lookup: CDR1 KGHSH, CDR2 LQKENI. The CDR3 loop is CASSPPGTQETQYF. CDR3 in DNA: TGTGCCAGCTCACCACCGGGCACCCAAGAGACCCAGTACTTC.

V usage is TRBV2 and J usage is TRBJ2-3; D perhaps matches TRBD2 (6 bases). In germline, CDR1 is SNHLY, CDR2 FYNNEI. The CDR3 runs to 13 residues. Trimming stripped 6 bases from V and 5 bases from J, with 12 bases between. This chain's CDR3 is CASRAFSGDTQYF. The CDR3 nucleotides read TGTGCCAGCAGGGCCTTTAGCGGAGATACGCAGTATTTT.